This TCR beta chain was captured by sequencing in a study of cytomegalovirus exposure and HLA in healthy donors. Primers: 60 Vbeta forward and 13 Jbeta reverse. Sequencing used immunoSEQ multiplex PCR; TCRdb keeps in-frame clones, though not all of them. The sample has over 150,000 clones, about three quarters seen once; the top ten hold under 1.5%. V lost 0 bases, J lost 2 bases, and 17 bases lay in between. The CDR3 has 17 amino acids. Germline V gives CDR1 SGDLS, CDR2 YYNGEE. V and J are TRBV9 and TRBJ1-2; perhaps TRBD1 as D (5 bases). Sequenced: PBMCs. This clonotype was obtained from a man aged 18 to 35 in good health and CMV-seronegative. In DNA form, the CDR3 reads TGTGCCAGCAGCGTAGCCGTCGTGTGGGAGGGGAACTATGGCTACACCTTC. It codes for CASSVAVVWEGNYGYTF. The full variable domain, its missing parts supplied by reference TRBV9 and TRBJ1-2, is DSGVTQTPKHLITATGQRVTLRCSPRSGDLSVYWYQQSLDQGLQFLIQYYNGEERAKGNILERFSAQQFPDLHSELNLSSLELGDSALYFCASSVAVVWEGNYGYTFGSGTRLTVV.